This TCR beta chain emerged from a study of blood T cells in healthy people across ages. This clonotype was found many times. CDR3 size: 16 residues. Trimming shortened V by 4 bases and J by 2 bases, and 19 bases separated the two germline ends. Germline loops: CDR1 SQVTM, CDR2 ANQGSEA. Combining a sample-barcoded 5' primer with a J-beta primer mix, a second PCR ran for roughly 7 to 11 cycles. No fewer than 3 million CDR3-containing paired-end reads came from each sample. In TCRdb, the 5' RACE reads were re-called with MiXCR into one record per CDR3 protein. This sample has about 800,000 distinct CDR3 sequences, with less than 60% found just once.

This receptor was identified in an elderly man in good health. The chain links TRBV29-1 to TRBJ2-3; D ambiguous. Sequences were obtained from blood. The DNA of the CDR3 is TGCAGCGTTGGGCCAAACCCCAGCCTTCCCACAGATACGCAGTATTTT. Protein product: CSVGPNPSLPTDTQYF.